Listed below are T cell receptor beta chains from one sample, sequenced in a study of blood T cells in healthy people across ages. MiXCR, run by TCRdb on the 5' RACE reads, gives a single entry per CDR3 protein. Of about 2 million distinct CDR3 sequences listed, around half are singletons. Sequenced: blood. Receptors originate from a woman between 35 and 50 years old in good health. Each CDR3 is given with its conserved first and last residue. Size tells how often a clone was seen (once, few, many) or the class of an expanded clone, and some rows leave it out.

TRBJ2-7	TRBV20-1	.	CSAWDSGLPYEQYF
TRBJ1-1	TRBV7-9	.	CASSLGDFPEAFF
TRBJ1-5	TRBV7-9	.	CASSPSGGDNQPQHF
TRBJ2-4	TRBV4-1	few	CASSQDALAGGRDIQYF
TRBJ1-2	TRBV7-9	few	CASSLGQVNYGYTF
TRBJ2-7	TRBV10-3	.	CAISESTHEQYF
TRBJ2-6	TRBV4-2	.	CASSLGQEISGANVPTF
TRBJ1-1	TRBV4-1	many	CASSQDQGPGAGAFF
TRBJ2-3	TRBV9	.	CASSETPDTQYF
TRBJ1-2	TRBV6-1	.	CASSEIQGASGYTF
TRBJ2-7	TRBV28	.	CASSPLKLDSYEQYF
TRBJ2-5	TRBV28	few	CASSLFTGMGETQYF
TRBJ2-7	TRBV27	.	CASSPRTYSYEQYF
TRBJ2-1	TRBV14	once	CASSSGNGQFF
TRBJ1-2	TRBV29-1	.	CSVAGQGGNYGYTF
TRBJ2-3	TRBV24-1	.	CATSDLYGGNTDTQYF
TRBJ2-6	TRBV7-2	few	CASSLGAGLGANVLTF
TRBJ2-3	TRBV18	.	CASSQALGQRTDTQYF
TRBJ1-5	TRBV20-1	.	CSARTRGYGQPQHF
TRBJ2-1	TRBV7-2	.	CASRGNTGTSYNEQFF
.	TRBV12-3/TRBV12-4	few	CASSPGLAGVTQYF
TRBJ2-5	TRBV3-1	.	CASSQDSRDLLPGETQYF
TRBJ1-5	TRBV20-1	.	CSVRRGFQPQHF
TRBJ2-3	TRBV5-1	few	CASSRLPSTDTQYF
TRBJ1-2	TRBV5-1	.	CASSSITGLSYGYTF
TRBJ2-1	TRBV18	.	CASSSRTSGENEQFF
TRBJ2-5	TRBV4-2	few	CASSQEQTSPQETQYF
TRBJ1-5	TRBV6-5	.	CASSYSGRGQPQHF
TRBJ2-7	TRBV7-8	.	CASSLGAGPFYEQYF
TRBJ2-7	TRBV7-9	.	CASSLATANEQYF
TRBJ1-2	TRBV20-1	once	CSASDPGYTF
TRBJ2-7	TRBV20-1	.	CSARKSGTGKEQYF
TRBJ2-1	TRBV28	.	CASNQRAGPYNEQFF
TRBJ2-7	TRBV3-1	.	CASSLNSSGGPSYEQYF
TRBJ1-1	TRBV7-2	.	CASSVTTAVGTEAFF
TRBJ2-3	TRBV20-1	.	CSAWAGQVTDTQYF
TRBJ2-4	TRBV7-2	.	CASSLAGGLQPPSKNIQYF
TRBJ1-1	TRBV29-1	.	CSATGLGSNTEAFF
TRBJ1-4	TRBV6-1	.	CASSRWTGGVSTNEKLFF